These T cell receptor beta chains were read from a single sample in a study of cytomegalovirus exposure and HLA in healthy donors. Clones were sequenced by immunoSEQ multiplex PCR, and TCRdb holds only the in-frame ones, with some missing. The sample holds roughly 60,000 clones, around 94% seen once. The sample comprised PBMCs. These receptors were obtained from a man aged 18 to 30 in good health and CMV-seronegative. Each CDR3 is given without its conserved first and last residue.

>TRBJ1-2|TRBV2
ARGGTGNGYT
>TRBJ1-4|TRBV28
ASSSGGGREKLF
>TRBJ1-2|TRBV6-5
ASSPRANYGYT
>TRBJ2-1|TRBV2
ASSEGGAYNEQF
>TRBJ1-5|TRBV7-2
ASSPWDSSNQPQH
>TRBJ2-1|TRBV6-6
ASSYSGGEQF
>TRBJ2-1|TRBV20-1
SSKRDSLV
>TRBJ2-7|TRBV6-5
ASSYSGEGWDEQY
>TRBJ2-7|TRBV4-3
ASSQAGSGGQY
>TRBJ2-3|TRBV7-9
ASSLLAGGPGDTQY
>TRBJ2-3|TRBV5-6
ASSPRGRTDTQY
>TRBJ2-3|TRBV6-1
ASSERDRSDTQY
>TRBJ2-7|TRBV4-2
ASSQGDRTSSYEQY
>TRBJ1-1|TRBV10-1
ASRANPGTKYLFGHEAF
>TRBJ1-2|TRBV19
ASSIVGRGQENNYGYT
>TRBJ2-3|TRBV9
ASSVSPGTGPGDTQY
>TRBJ2-7|TRBV28
ASSRQGTPASYEQY
>TRBJ1-5|TRBV6-1
ASASEVVLNQPQH
>TRBJ2-7|TRBV7-9
ASNRDSSYEQY
>TRBJ2-6|TRBV5-1
ASREGTGVVVGNVLT
>TRBJ2-1|TRBV6-5
ASSPGQEGINEQF
>TRBJ1-5|TRBV6-1
ASSDRSGQPQH
>TRBJ2-3|TRBV11-3
ASSPRSGGGTDTQY
>TRBJ2-2|TRBV4-2
ASSSPTGTGELF
>TRBJ2-1|TRBV9
ASQDGSRDEQF
>NA|TRBV14
ASSQAGQGYEQY
>TRBJ2-6|TRBV7-9
ASSPRFSGANVLT
>TRBJ2-2|TRBV10-3
AISDPAETNTGELF
>TRBJ2-2|TRBV30
AWSRSGELF
>TRBJ1-5|TRBV28
ASSPNQPQH
>TRBJ1-3|TRBV6-5
ASNPQGAGNTIY
>TRBJ2-7|TRBV14
ASSQVYEQY
>TRBJ2-1|TRBV30
AWSVVGGLGEQF
>TRBJ2-1|TRBV20-1
RAPGEQF
>TRBJ2-2|TRBV5-6
ASSLDRGKDTGELF
>TRBJ1-2|TRBV7-2
ASSRQGEGYT
>TRBJ1-3|TRBV7-2
ASSYQGGSGNTIY
>TRBJ2-1|TRBV6-4
ASSDPPGLFDEQF
>TRBJ2-1|TRBV5-1
ASSLVGAGEQF
>TRBJ2-2|TRBV28
ASRGQANTGELF
>TRBJ2-3|TRBV9
ASSPLSHREGTDTQY
>TRBJ2-1|TRBV19
ASSIDSSGNPYNEQF
>TRBJ2-1|TRBV2
ASREASYSYNEQF
>TRBJ2-7|TRBV30
AGERDSYEQY
>TRBJ2-3|TRBV2
ASRGTSGTGDTQY
>TRBJ2-7|TRBV21-1
ASSKSSGSSYEQY
>TRBJ2-2|TRBV19
ASTGARTGELF
>TRBJ2-5|TRBV14
ASSLRLAEQETQY
>TRBJ1-2|TRBV27
ASSLASGGSGYT
>TRBJ1-3|TRBV27
ASSSISSGNTIY
>TRBJ2-5|TRBV7-2
ASSLTSSGQSGTQY
>TRBJ1-3|TRBV29-1
SVAREAGNTIY
>TRBJ2-5|TRBV6-5
ASSFTGQGGETQY
>TRBJ2-7|TRBV6-5
ASSYSSGASEQY
>TRBJ1-1|TRBV27
ASSPAKRVAAF
>TRBJ1-1|TRBV30
AWPGTGNTEAF
>TRBJ2-7|TRBV11-2
ASSPRTGGYIYEQY